A selection of T cell receptor beta chains follows, all from one sample in a study of cytomegalovirus exposure and HLA in healthy donors. Profiling relied on immunoSEQ multiplex PCR, and the TCRdb table lists in-frame clones only, not all of them. In the table there are some 170,000 clones, roughly 86% of which are singletons. The sample taken for sequencing was PBMCs. The receptors shown here come from a young man in good health and CMV-seropositive. Both conserved end residues are part of each CDR3. Each record gives: D gene, clone size, J gene, V gene, CDR3 DNA, CDR3 protein. D genes are given only for firm matches. A row's size may be missing; if present it is once, few, many or a size class.

- | - | TRBJ2-7 | TRBV6-1 | TGTGCCAGCAGTGAGGACCAAATCGACGTGACCTACGAGCAGTACTTC | CASSEDQIDVTYEQYF
- | - | TRBJ2-1 | TRBV6-4 | TGTGCCAGCTCCACAGGGTCCTGGAATGAGCAGTTCTTC | CASSTGSWNEQFF
- | - | TRBJ2-2 | TRBV11-3 | TGTGCCAGCCGATTCCCCGCCCGGCAGAACACCGGGGAGCTGTTTTTT | CASRFPARQNTGELFF
TRBD1 | - | TRBJ1-2 | TRBV5-4 | TGTGCCAGCAGCTTGGCCCGGGACAGGGACATTGGCTACACCTTC | CASSLARDRDIGYTF
- | - | TRBJ1-4 | TRBV6-6 | TGTGCCAGCAGTTACACGACAGGAGCAACTAATGAAAAACTGTTTTTT | CASSYTTGATNEKLFF
- | - | TRBJ2-5 | TRBV25-1 | TGTGCCAGCAGTGCCCTAGGGGAGACCCAGTACTTC | CASSALGETQYF
TRBD2 | - | TRBJ2-1 | TRBV9 | TGTGCCAGCAGCGTAGGCCTAGCGGGGGCCTACAATGAGCAGTTCTTC | CASSVGLAGAYNEQFF
- | - | TRBJ2-7 | TRBV30 | TGTGCCTGGAGTACTGGGGCCTACGAGCAGTACTTC | CAWSTGAYEQYF
- | - | TRBJ2-7 | TRBV15 | TGTGCCACCAGCAGAGATCGAACAGCTCTCTACGAGCAGTACTTC | CATSRDRTALYEQYF
TRBD1 | - | TRBJ2-2 | TRBV6-5 | TGTGCCAGCAGTAGGGACAGCTTGACCGGGGAGCTGTTTTTT | CASSRDSLTGELFF
- | - | TRBJ2-1 | TRBV29-1 | TGCAGCGTTGAAGGGGGCCAGGACTCCTACAATGAGCAGTTCTTC | CSVEGGQDSYNEQFF
- | - | TRBJ2-7 | TRBV5-1 | TGCGCCAGCAGCTTTTTTTCCACAGGGAACGAGCAGTACTTC | CASSFFSTGNEQYF
TRBD1 | - | TRBJ1-5 | TRBV19 | TGTGCCAGTAGTATTCCGGGGACAGTAAGCAATCAGCCCCAGCATTTT | CASSIPGTVSNQPQHF
- | - | TRBJ2-7 | TRBV4-1 | TGCGCCAGCAGCCCCCCGACTGACTACGAGCAGTACTTC | CASSPPTDYEQYF
TRBD1 | - | TRBJ1-4 | TRBV28 | TGTGCCAGCAGCCCCTCTGGGACAGGGCATGAAAAACTGTTTTTT | CASSPSGTGHEKLFF
- | - | TRBJ1-5 | TRBV29-1 | TGCAGCGTTCGGGACCGAAATAGCAATCAGCCCCAGCATTTT | CSVRDRNSNQPQHF
- | - | TRBJ1-2 | TRBV6-5 | TGTGCCAGCAGTTACTCGGGGGGTGGCTATGGCTACACCTTC | CASSYSGGGYGYTF
- | - | TRBJ2-1 | TRBV9 | TGTGCCAGCAGCGGAGGGGAGACCTACAATGAGCAGTTCTTC | CASSGGETYNEQFF
- | once | TRBJ1-5 | TRBV5-6 | TGTGCCAGCAGCGGAGGGCAGGGGTTACAGCCCCAGCATTTT | CASSGGQGLQPQHF
TRBD1 | - | TRBJ1-1 | TRBV4-2 | TGTGCCAGCAGCCAAGGCTACAGGGGACTTGTGAACACTGAAGCTTTCTTT | CASSQGYRGLVNTEAFF
- | - | TRBJ1-2 | TRBV7-2 | TGTGCCAGCAGCTATAACGGAGGGTCGAGGGGCTACACCTTC | CASSYNGGSRGYTF
TRBD2 | once | TRBJ2-5 | TRBV28 | TGTGCAGTCGGCGGGAGTTTAGAGACCCAGTACTTC | CAVGGSLETQYF
- | - | TRBJ1-1 | TRBV7-9 | TGTGCCAGCGAATGGGGGAAGAACACTGAAGCTTTCTTT | CASEWGKNTEAFF
TRBD1 | - | TRBJ2-1 | TRBV2 | TGTGCCAGCAGTGTGGGACAGGGGGGTGAGCAGTTCTTC | CASSVGQGGEQFF
TRBD2 | - | TRBJ2-7 | TRBV7-2 | TGTGCCAGCAGCTGGGGAGGGACGGCCCCCTACGAGCAGTACTTC | CASSWGGTAPYEQYF
- | - | TRBJ2-1 | TRBV11-2 | TGTGCCAGCAGCTTAGGATCTGGGGGGTACAATGAGCAGTTCTTC | CASSLGSGGYNEQFF
- | - | TRBJ1-1 | TRBV11-3 | TGTGCCAGCAGCTCCAGGGCCGGAGGAACTGAAGCTTTCTTT | CASSSRAGGTEAFF
- | - | TRBJ1-1 | TRBV29-1 | TGCAGCGTGGACAGCTTAACTGAAGCTTTCTTT | CSVDSLTEAFF
- | - | TRBJ2-7 | TRBV5-6 | TGTGCCAGCAGCTTGGACAGGGAGTCCTACGAGCAGTACTTC | CASSLDRESYEQYF
- | few | TRBJ1-5 | TRBV7-8 | TGTGCCAGCAGGCAGGGGAGGGAGCAGCCCCAGCATTTT | CASRQGREQPQHF
TRBD2 | - | TRBJ2-7 | TRBV11-2 | TGTGCCAGCAGCTTCGAACTAGCGGGAGGCCACGAGCAGTACTTC | CASSFELAGGHEQYF
- | many | TRBJ1-2 | TRBV28 | TGTGCCAGCAGTGGGACCTCACGGCGCACCTTC | CASSGTSRRTF
TRBD2 | - | TRBJ2-2 | TRBV5-1 | TGCGCCAGCAGCTTGGCCGGGGGACTAGCGGGAAGGTCGAACACCGGGGAGCTGTTTTTT | CASSLAGGLAGRSNTGELFF
- | - | TRBJ1-1 | TRBV5-1 | TGCGCCAGCAACCTTGCCCAAGGCACTGAAGCTTTCTTT | CASNLAQGTEAFF
TRBD1 | few | TRBJ2-7 | TRBV25-1 | TGTGCCAGCAGGGCGGGGACAGGGTCCTACGAGCAGTACTTC | CASRAGTGSYEQYF
- | few | TRBJ2-1 | TRBV7-9 | TGTGCCAGCAGCTCCGTTATCCCCGAGCAGTTCTTC | CASSSVIPEQFF
- | - | TRBJ2-1 | TRBV5-1 | TGCGCCAGCAGCTCCGGACAGTCCTGGGATGAGCAGTTCTTC | CASSSGQSWDEQFF
TRBD1 | - | TRBJ1-1 | TRBV5-1 | TGCGCCAGCAGCCTTACAGGGGTCGGACTGAACACTGAAGCTTTCTTT | CASSLTGVGLNTEAFF
TRBD1 | - | TRBJ2-7 | TRBV5-4 | TGTGCCAGCAGCTTGGCCTGGGGACAGTCCTACGAGCAGTACTTC | CASSLAWGQSYEQYF
TRBD1 | once | TRBJ2-7 | TRBV7-3 | TGTGCCAGCAGCTGGACAGGCTCCTACGAGCAGTACTTC | CASSWTGSYEQYF
- | - | TRBJ2-3 | TRBV7-9 | TGTGCCAGCAGCTTAGCCTCTCCGGGCGACACAGATACGCAGTATTTT | CASSLASPGDTDTQYF
TRBD2 | - | TRBJ2-7 | TRBV7-2 | TGTGCCAGCAGCTGGGGCGGGGGGAGCTCCTACGAGCAGTACTTC | CASSWGGGSSYEQYF
TRBD1 | - | TRBJ1-5 | TRBV7-9 | TGTGCCAGCAGCTGGGGACAGGGGGATCAGCCCCAGCATTTT | CASSWGQGDQPQHF
- | once | TRBJ1-2 | TRBV28 | TGTGCCAGCAGCCACCGGTATGGCTACACCTTC | CASSHRYGYTF
- | - | TRBJ1-6 | TRBV4-2 | TGTGCCAGCAGCCAGGCCGGGACTGAAAATTCACCCCTCCACTTT | CASSQAGTENSPLHF
- | once | TRBJ1-5 | TRBV19 | TGTGCCAGTACTTTACAGGGACGGGAGATCAATCAGCCCCAGCATTTT | CASTLQGREINQPQHF
- | - | TRBJ1-1 | TRBV29-1 | TGCAGCGCCCGGACGGGAGGTTTTGAAGCTTTCTTT | CSARTGGFEAFF
- | - | TRBJ2-5 | TRBV5-6 | TGTGCCAGCAGCTGGGTTGACCAGAAAGAGACCCAGTACTTC | CASSWVDQKETQYF
- | - | TRBJ2-5 | TRBV30 | TGTGCCTGGACTCGAACGGGACCGCAAGAGACCCAGTACTTC | CAWTRTGPQETQYF
TRBD1 | - | TRBJ2-3 | TRBV7-3 | TGTGCCAGCAGCTCTCTCGGGGACAGCAGCACAGATACGCAGTATTTT | CASSSLGDSSTDTQYF
- | few | TRBJ1-5 | TRBV6-5 | TGTGCCAGCAGCCCTCAGGGGAATAGCAATCAGCCCCAGCATTTT | CASSPQGNSNQPQHF
TRBD1 | once | TRBJ1-5 | TRBV19 | TGTGCCAGTAGTGGGACAGGGACCAGCAATCAGCCCCAGCATTTT | CASSGTGTSNQPQHF
- | - | TRBJ1-6 | TRBV11-3 | TGTGCCAGCAGCTTAGAGGGGGTACCTGATTCACCCCTCCACTTT | CASSLEGVPDSPLHF
TRBD1 | - | TRBJ2-7 | TRBV19 | TGTGCCAGTAGTATAGTCAGGGGGAGCTCCTACGAGCAGTACTTC | CASSIVRGSSYEQYF
TRBD1 | - | TRBJ1-1 | TRBV9 | TGTGCCAGCAGCGCGAGACAGGGTGGTGAAGCTTTCTTT | CASSARQGGEAFF
- | - | TRBJ2-7 | TRBV5-1 | TGCGCCAGCAGCTTGGAGGGGTCCCCGTACGAGCAGTACTTC | CASSLEGSPYEQYF
- | - | TRBJ2-7 | TRBV5-6 | TGTGCCAGCAGCTTAAGGGGCTCTTTGGGGGAGCAGTACTTC | CASSLRGSLGEQYF
- | - | TRBJ2-1 | TRBV2 | TGTGCCAGCAGTCTAACAGGATTTCGGAGCAATGAGCAGTTCTTC | CASSLTGFRSNEQFF